This entry features one TCR beta chain sequence. Its antigen is still unknown. The data are from a study of T cells in localized non-small cell lung cancer. Findings and limits, study-wide: For the top 100 tumor clones, a median roughly 55 also appeared in adjacent lung. Higher T cell density in the blood was associated with longer overall survival, whereas higher adjacent-lung clonality associated with shorter survival. Uninvolved adjacent lung showed higher T cell clonality than tumor. Heterogeneity is still possible, as just one tumor region was sequenced.

The germline V gene encodes CDR1 SGHNT and CDR2 YYREEE (reference sequence). V dropped 4 bases and J dropped 4; count of bases not matched to a gene: 5. This CDR3 comprises 14 residues. Here immunoSEQ multiplex PCR was the method, and the copy in TCRdb shows in-frame clones only, minus some. The sample holds fewer than 45,000 clones, approximately 91% seen once. The source was peripheral blood, collected before any cancer treatment. The chain carries TRBV5-4 and TRBJ2-7; 10 bases fit TRBD2. This receptor was taken from a female donor at least 60 years old with stage I squamous cell lung carcinoma. The CDR3 sequence is CASSKLAGIYEQYF. The CDR3 region has the DNA TGTGCCAGCAGCAAACTAGCGGGAATATACGAGCAGTACTTC.